A single sample is the source of the 19 T cell receptor beta chains below, sequenced in a study of T cells in Graves' hyperthyroidism and ophthalmopathy. TCR beta CDR3 regions were amplified from RNA. Primed by the HTBI set, a first-round RT-PCR was run on the TCR CDR3. One entry per CDR3 protein, called by TCRdb with MiXCR from the multiplex PCR reads. The sample carries 600,000 or so distinct CDR3 sequences, under 60% recorded once. The specimen sequenced was peripheral blood or thyroid tissue (not recorded which). The receptors come from a woman younger than 30 with Graves' hyperthyroidism.

This clonotype was detected a few times. The gene calls are TRBV19 and TRBJ1-5; the match to TRBD1 covers 11 bases. CDR3 length equals 17 residues. In germline, CDR1 is LNHDA, CDR2 SQIVND (reference sequence). J gave up 0 bases and V 5 bases, and 6 bases lay outside the gene matches. DNA for the CDR3: TGTGCCAGTAGTGTCGGACAGGGGGCGGCTAGCAATCAGCCCCAGCATTTT. Protein product: CASSVGQGAASNQPQHF.

As concerns this clonotype: Its ends do not fully match the called genes, so a read error is possible. The V gene is TRBV10-3, the J gene TRBJ2-6, with D possibly matching TRBD2 (6 bases). The CDR3 is 15 amino acids. CDR1 ENHRY and CDR2 SYGVKD come from the germline V gene. CDR3 protein: CAISAEVGGSRTEAF. DNA of the CDR3: TGTGCCATCAGTGCAGAGGTGGGGGGATCGCGCACTGAAGCTTTC.

Comments on this clonotype: This may stem from a read error, because a much larger clone lies one nucleotide away. This CDR3 fails to terminate in the conserved phenylalanine or tryptophan, so it likely reflects a read error. The chain combines TRBV2 with TRBJ2-5; the match to TRBD1 covers 7 bases. This CDR3 comprises 14 residues. V dropped 8 bases and J dropped 1; count of bases not matched to a gene: 7. Germline V gene data show CDR1 as SNHLY and CDR2 as FYNNEI. CDR3 sequence: CASATRQGQETQYS. DNA of the CDR3: TGTGCCAGCGCGACTCGACAGGGCCAAGAGACCCAGTACTCC.

In this sample, this clonotype turned up a few times. V gene TRBV7-9 combines with J gene TRBJ2-7; 7 positions match TRBD2. J lost 2 bases, V lost 5 bases, and 9 bases had no gene match. Germline values: CDR1 SEHNR, CDR2 FQNEAQ (reference sequence). The CDR3 loop spans 15 amino acids. CDR3 sequence reads: CASSQAGLRAYEQYF. The CDR3, as DNA: TGTGCCAGCAGCCAAGCGGGACTTAGGGCCTACGAGCAGTACTTC.

The chain couples TRBV24-1 to TRBJ2-2; D is undetermined. CDR3 size: 15 residues. Trimming pared 5 bases from V and 4 bases from J, leaving 13 bases between. CDR1 is KGHDR, CDR2 SFDVKD, per germline. The CDR3 spells CATSVGLSATGELFF. For the CDR3, the DNA is TGTGCCACCAGTGTGGGCCTTTCGGCCACCGGGGAGCTGTTTTTT.

This clonotype has only a few counts. The chain recombines TRBV19 with TRBJ1-2; D perhaps matches TRBD1 (6 bases). Looked up from germline, CDR1 is LNHDA and CDR2 is SQIVND (reference sequence). This CDR3 has 16 residues. Trimming took 1 base from V and 3 from J, leaving 15 bases between them. The CDR3 bases are TGTGCCAGTAGTATAGGGACAGTCGGACGGGACTATGGCTACACCTTC. Protein product: CASSIGTVGRDYGYTF.

This clonotype was counted at least ten times. The genes are TRBV7-8 and TRBJ2-5; the D is unclear. Germline lookup yields CDR1 SGHVS and CDR2 FQNEAQ. V was pared by 3 bases and J by 2 bases, with 7 bases between. CDR3 size: 13 residues. The CDR3 DNA follows: TGTGCCAGCAGCTTCTCGGCACAAGAGACCCAGTACTTC. This gives the protein CASSFSAQETQYF.

The chain employs TRBV10-3 and TRBJ1-5; D unclear. V dropped 10 bases and J dropped 0 bases, with 16 bases sitting between them. Germline values: CDR1 ENHRY, CDR2 SYGVKD. The CDR3 is 15 residues long. CDR3 residues: CATCDPTLSNQPQHF. Here the CDR3 DNA reads TGTGCCACCTGTGACCCCACCCTTAGCAATCAGCCCCAGCATTTT.

This clonotype was counted between two and nine times. The gene calls are TRBV6-6 and TRBJ2-7, with 9 bases matching TRBD2. The junction had 7 bases not matched to a gene; V was cut back by 8 bases and J by 5 bases. There are 13 residues in the CDR3. Germline CDR1 is MNHNY and CDR2 is SVGAGI (reference sequence). This chain's CDR3 is CASLREGLNEQYF. CDR3 nucleotide sequence: TGTGCCAGCTTGCGGGAGGGCCTGAACGAGCAGTACTTC.

This clonotype was recorded many times. The CDR3 protein is CASSSQYQETQYF. For the CDR3, the DNA is TGTGCCAGTAGTAGCCAGTACCAAGAGACCCAGTACTTC. The genes are TRBV19 and TRBJ2-5; D gene ambiguous. The CDR3 consists of 13 residues. Per germline, CDR1 LNHDA and CDR2 SQIVND (reference sequence). V was clipped by 4 bases and J by 0 bases, with 6 bases between them.

This clonotype was observed a few times. CDR3 DNA sequence: TGTGCCAGCAGTTACTCGGGGCAGGGGAATGGCTACACCTTC. Translation: CASSYSGQGNGYTF. The chain is built from TRBV6-5 and TRBJ1-2, with D possibly TRBD1 on 6 matching bases. This CDR3 has 14 amino acids. V lost 0 bases and J lost 6, with 11 bases in between. Germline V gives CDR1 MNHEY, CDR2 SVGAGI.

Worth noting for this clonotype: One end of the junction does not line up with germline, which may come from a read error. The chain couples TRBV25-1 to TRBJ2-7, with a tentative D call TRBD1 (5 bases). CDR1 is MGHDK and CDR2 is SYGVNS in the germline V gene. The CDR3 has 13 amino acids. CDR3 DNA: TGTACCAGCGCTGAAACAGGAGTAGACGAGCAGTACTTC. This sequence encodes CTSAETGVDEQYF.

Of note for this clonotype: A clone one base away is much larger, so this may be a read error. The chain joins TRBV29-1 to TRBJ2-7, with D hard to call. The CDR3 extends over 14 amino acids. The germline V gene has CDR1 SQVTM and CDR2 ANQGSEA. V shed 4 bases and J shed 5 bases, with 18 bases lying between them. The CDR3 DNA follows: TGCAGCGTTGGAGCCACCGGGTGGGGAAACGAGCAGTACTTC. Its translation is CSVGATGWGNEQYF.

This clonotype was counted between two and nine times. The V and J genes are TRBV7-9 and TRBJ1-3; D not certain. V was clipped by 3 bases and J by 0 bases, with 15 bases between them. Per the germline V gene, CDR1 is SEHNR and CDR2 is FQNEAQ (reference sequence). CDR3 length equals 17 residues. CDR3 protein: CASSFLPASSSGNTIYF. In DNA form, the CDR3 reads TGTGCCAGCAGCTTCCTCCCAGCTTCGAGCTCTGGAAACACCATATATTTT.

This clonotype was seen ten or more times. J is TRBJ1-6 and V is TRBV4-1; D not certain. This CDR3 contains 14 residues. Per germline, CDR1 MGHRA and CDR2 YSYEKL. V gave up 1 base and J gave up 6 bases, with 7 bases separating them. CDR3 coding DNA: TGCGCCAGCAGCCAAGGGGCAGCTAATTCACCCCTCCACTTT. Translating gives CASSQGAANSPLHF.

On this clonotype itself: Being one base from a much bigger clone, this may be a read error. The rearrangement joins TRBV29-1 to TRBJ1-2; D perhaps matches TRBD1 (5 bases). Per germline, CDR1 SQVTM and CDR2 ANQGSEA. The CDR3 spans 14 residues. CDR3 sequence reads: CSVEGGPDPYGYPF. The CDR3 DNA is TGCAGCGTTGAAGGGGGCCCGGACCCCTATGGCTACCCCTTC.

In the case of this clonotype: An end of the junction differs from the germline gene, which may be a read error. The chain has TRBV10-3 and TRBJ1-2; 8 nucleotides align to TRBD1. Germline V lookup: CDR1 ENHRY, CDR2 SYGVKD. CDR3 length: 11 amino acids. This CDR3 reads CAISEVQGAAF. The CDR3 region has the DNA TGTGCCATCAGTGAAGTTCAGGGGGCCGCCTTC.

The chain employs TRBV29-1 and TRBJ2-3, with 7 bases fitting TRBD2. The CDR3 runs to 13 residues. Germline-derived CDR1 and CDR2 are SQVTM and ANQGSEA. V shed 6 bases and J 4 bases; nucleotides not matched to a gene: 7. CDR3 protein: CSVRGAGADTQYF. The CDR3 bases are TGCAGCGTCAGAGGGGCGGGAGCAGATACGCAGTATTTT.

CDR3 amino acids: CSATEEGLNTEAFF. The CDR3 coding sequence is TGCAGTGCCACCGAAGAAGGGTTGAACACTGAAGCTTTCTTT. The rearrangement links TRBV20-1 to TRBJ1-1; D gene ambiguous. The CDR3 contains 14 residues. V lost 6 bases, J lost 0 bases, and 14 bases lay in between. Germline lookup yields CDR1 DFQATT and CDR2 SNEGSKA (reference sequence).